The rows below give T cell receptor beta chains drawn from one sample of a study of blood T cell repertoires in COVID-19. Profiled with immunoSEQ multiplex PCR; TCRdb holds only in-frame clones, not every one. In the table there are more than 200,000 clones, about 88% of which are singletons. The sample was peripheral blood. These receptor sequences come from an older man with acute or convalescent COVID-19. CDR3s include the opening cysteine and the closing phenylalanine or tryptophan. A D gene is named only where the DNA matches it firmly. Size tells how often a clone was seen (once, few, many) or the class of an expanded clone, and some rows leave it out.

d_call: .
v_call: TRBV5-5
j_call: TRBJ2-3
clone_size: .
cdr3_aa: CASSLAETSDTQYF
cdr3_nt: TGTGCCAGCAGCTTAGCGGAAACCTCAGATACGCAGTATTTT

d_call: .
v_call: TRBV27
j_call: TRBJ1-1
clone_size: .
cdr3_aa: CASSSPIRGTEAFF
cdr3_nt: TGTGCCAGCAGTTCTCCAATTAGAGGGACTGAAGCTTTCTTT

d_call: TRBD2
v_call: TRBV7-2
j_call: TRBJ2-1
clone_size: .
cdr3_aa: CASSSSSGLYNEQFF
cdr3_nt: TGTGCCAGCAGCTCCTCTAGCGGGCTCTACAATGAGCAGTTCTTC

d_call: .
v_call: TRBV5-1
j_call: TRBJ2-7
clone_size: .
cdr3_aa: CASSISTGVPYEQYF
cdr3_nt: TGCGCCAGCAGCATTTCCACAGGCGTTCCCTACGAGCAGTACTTC

d_call: .
v_call: TRBV6-5
j_call: TRBJ1-2
clone_size: once
cdr3_aa: CASSGQLYGYTF
cdr3_nt: TGTGCCAGCAGCGGACAGCTCTATGGCTACACCTTC

d_call: .
v_call: TRBV18
j_call: TRBJ2-2
clone_size: .
cdr3_aa: CASSPTFTTGELFF
cdr3_nt: TGTGCCAGCTCACCAACTTTTACCACCGGGGAGCTGTTTTTT

d_call: TRBD1
v_call: TRBV4-2
j_call: TRBJ1-2
clone_size: .
cdr3_aa: CASSQHPRDRANYGYTF
cdr3_nt: TGTGCCAGCAGCCAGCATCCACGGGACAGAGCTAACTATGGCTACACCTTC

d_call: TRBD2
v_call: TRBV7-2
j_call: TRBJ2-1
clone_size: few
cdr3_aa: CASSLVVVGGRSGEQFF
cdr3_nt: TGTGCCAGCAGCTTAGTCGTCGTCGGCGGGAGGTCCGGTGAGCAGTTCTTC

d_call: .
v_call: TRBV28
j_call: TRBJ1-1
clone_size: few
cdr3_aa: CASNSGFPEAFF
cdr3_nt: TGTGCCAGCAATTCAGGGTTTCCTGAAGCTTTCTTT

d_call: .
v_call: TRBV6-6
j_call: TRBJ2-7
clone_size: .
cdr3_aa: CASNSRASYEQYF
cdr3_nt: TGTGCCAGCAATTCCAGGGCTTCCTACGAGCAGTACTTC

d_call: .
v_call: TRBV27
j_call: TRBJ2-5
clone_size: .
cdr3_aa: CASSPSRRKEETQYF
cdr3_nt: TGTGCCAGCAGTCCCAGTAGGAGGAAAGAAGAGACCCAGTACTTC

d_call: TRBD2
v_call: TRBV18
j_call: TRBJ2-1
clone_size: .
cdr3_aa: CASSRTGRSSYNEQFF
cdr3_nt: TGTGCCAGCTCCCGGACCGGGAGGAGCTCCTACAATGAGCAGTTCTTC

d_call: .
v_call: TRBV5-1
j_call: TRBJ2-6
clone_size: .
cdr3_aa: CASSLGPGGANVLTF
cdr3_nt: TGCGCCAGCAGCTTGGGCCCGGGTGGGGCCAACGTCCTGACTTTC

d_call: TRBD2
v_call: TRBV28
j_call: TRBJ2-3
clone_size: .
cdr3_aa: CASSRSGTSGRGPTDTQYF
cdr3_nt: TGTGCCAGCAGCCGTTCCGGGACTAGCGGGAGGGGGCCCACAGATACGCAGTATTTT

d_call: .
v_call: TRBV6-5
j_call: TRBJ2-3
clone_size: once
cdr3_aa: CASSPRRTDTQYF
cdr3_nt: TGTGCCAGCTCCCCACGGAGGACAGATACGCAGTATTTT

d_call: TRBD1
v_call: TRBV7-9
j_call: TRBJ1-2
clone_size: .
cdr3_aa: CASSLGQGGYGYTF
cdr3_nt: TGTGCCAGCAGCTTAGGACAGGGAGGCTATGGCTACACCTTC

d_call: TRBD2
v_call: TRBV28
j_call: TRBJ2-7
clone_size: .
cdr3_aa: CASSLSSSGNYEQYF
cdr3_nt: TGTGCCAGCAGTTTATCGTCTAGCGGGAACTACGAGCAGTACTTC

d_call: TRBD1
v_call: TRBV2
j_call: TRBJ2-1
clone_size: .
cdr3_aa: CASSVTGTGSSYEQFF
cdr3_nt: TGTGCCAGCAGTGTGACCGGGACAGGGAGTTCCTATGAGCAGTTCTTC

d_call: TRBD1
v_call: TRBV28
j_call: TRBJ1-1
clone_size: .
cdr3_aa: CASSQPQGARTEAFF
cdr3_nt: TGTGCCAGCAGCCAACCACAGGGGGCGCGCACTGAAGCTTTCTTT

d_call: TRBD1
v_call: TRBV20-1
j_call: TRBJ2-7
clone_size: .
cdr3_aa: CSAFSGGRLYF
cdr3_nt: TGCAGTGCTTTTTCAGGGGGTCGACTTTACTTC